Listed below are T cell receptor beta chains from one sample, sequenced in a study of lymphopenia after photon versus proton radiotherapy. The repertoire was sequenced with immunoSEQ multiplex PCR; TCRdb's copy has only in-frame clones and lacks some. This table has 30,000 to 45,000 clones, 80% to 95% appearing once. This specimen consisted of peripheral blood, obtained from a patient treated with photon-based radiotherapy. These receptor sequences come from a man aged 55 to 70 with cholangiocarcinoma. Each CDR3 is given with its conserved first and last residue. The D gene is left open where the match is weak.

TRBV10-3	TRBD1	TRBJ1-1	CAISDSGGGDTEAFF
TRBV5-1	-	TRBJ2-1	CASSFGLEGTEQFF
TRBV7-8	TRBD1	TRBJ2-7	CASSLAGTGVNEQYF
TRBV9	-	TRBJ1-1	CASSVVAGNTEAFF
TRBV11-2	-	TRBJ1-1	CASSLQGSWTEAFF
TRBV13	-	TRBJ2-1	CASSLGYRASNEQFF
TRBV19	-	TRBJ1-2	CASSNTGNGGYTF
TRBV11-2	TRBD1	TRBJ2-2	CASSAVLPGQGAGELFF
TRBV11-2	-	TRBJ1-3	CASSAGRWTGNTIYF
TRBV10-1	-	TRBJ2-7	CASSGGADEQYF
TRBV2	TRBD1	TRBJ2-3	CASTADRGRTDTQYF
TRBV19	-	TRBJ1-5	CASQVGTRNQPQHF
TRBV27	TRBD1	TRBJ2-7	CASSFTGTEPYEQYF
TRBV4-3	-	TRBJ1-1	CASSLRISANTEAFF
TRBV15	-	TRBJ2-5	CATSRTPGIGGTSQETQYF
TRBV6-1	-	TRBJ1-1	CASSAFREREGSEAFF
TRBV10-1	-	TRBJ2-1	CASSELIPDRLTYNEQFF
TRBV28	-	TRBJ1-1	CASSSRSYGPNTEAFF
TRBV19	-	TRBJ1-2	CASSIFNISSEANYGYTF
TRBV7-7	-	TRBJ2-1	CASSFLGGEQFF
TRBV5-4	-	TRBJ1-2	CASSLGVVANYGYTF
TRBV28	-	TRBJ1-1	CASREGDGGAFF
TRBV4-1	-	TRBJ1-1	CASSQGRRPTEAFF
TRBV4-1	TRBD1	TRBJ2-1	CASSQVLQGTRNEQFF
TRBV28	TRBD1	TRBJ2-2	CASSKGQGNTGELFF
TRBV5-1	TRBD1	TRBJ2-7	CASSWGDRPAYEQYF
TRBV7-3	-	TRBJ2-3	CASSLGVQDTQYF
TRBV9	-	TRBJ2-3	CASSVKLTDTQYF
TRBV6-6	-	TRBJ2-7	CASSYHRRLIHYEQYF